The 21 T cell receptor beta chains in this list originate from one sample, sequenced in a study of cytotoxic CD8 clonotypes in ibrutinib-treated CLL. Clones were sequenced by immunoSEQ multiplex PCR, and TCRdb holds only the in-frame ones, with some missing. The table has around 140,000 clones, roughly 85% seen once. The sequences come from PBMCs, collected after 24 months of ibrutinib treatment. All receptors come from a human donor with chronic lymphocytic leukemia.

This chain uses TRBV7-2 with TRBJ2-7; D is ambiguous. The V end was cut by 4 bases, the J end by 6 bases, with 10 bases between. There are 12 residues in the CDR3. The germline CDR1 and CDR2 sequences are SGHTA and FQGNSA. The CDR3 is CASSSTWLEQYF. Here the CDR3 DNA reads TGTGCCAGCAGCTCAACCTGGCTCGAGCAGTACTTC.

This clone was detected only once. The rearrangement links TRBV19 to TRBJ1-5; D may be TRBD1 (5 bases). CDR1 and CDR2 from the germline V gene are LNHDA and SQIVND (reference sequence). CDR3 length: 16 residues. V was clipped by 6 bases and J by 0 bases, with 15 bases between them. The CDR3, as DNA: TGTGCCAGTAGGGGGGGGACCGCCCCTAGCAATCAGCCCCAGCATTTT. Protein sequence: CASRGGTAPSNQPQHF.

The chain employs TRBV4-3 and TRBJ2-5; D not certain. Germline V CDR1 and CDR2: LGHNA, YSLEER. V was pared by 0 bases and J by 3 bases, with 11 bases between. This CDR3 contains 15 residues. DNA for the CDR3: TGCGCCAGCAGCCAAGATCTCCTGCGGAAAGAGACCCAGTACTTC. This encodes CASSQDLLRKETQYF.

The chain uses TRBV7-2 and TRBJ2-4, with TRBD2 as a possible D gene (5 bases). V was pared by 4 bases and J by 2 bases, with 12 bases between. CDR1 and CDR2 from the germline V gene are SGHTA and FQGNSA. CDR3 length equals 15 residues. This chain's CDR3 is CASSSDSRPKNIQYF. CDR3 in DNA: TGTGCCAGCAGCTCGGACTCTAGGCCCAAAAACATTCAGTACTTC.

The CDR3 DNA is TGTGCCAGCAGCCCGTCTTTAGCGGGAGGATTATACGCCTACGAGCAGTACTTC. Encoded protein: CASSPSLAGGLYAYEQYF. The V gene is TRBV4-2, the J gene TRBJ2-7; the match to TRBD2 covers 10 bases. CDR1 is LGHNA and CDR2 is YNFKEQ in the germline V gene. The CDR3 totals 18 residues. Trimming cost V 4 bases and J 2 bases; bases outside gene matches: 14.

The sample holds one count of this clone. V usage is TRBV10-3 and J usage is TRBJ2-3; TRBD2 agrees at 12 bases. Losses at the gene ends were 7 bases for V and 2 bases for J; bases not matched to a gene: 10. This CDR3 has 17 amino acids. Germline CDR1 reads ENHRY; CDR2 reads SYGVKD. DNA for the CDR3: TGTGCCATCAAAGGACTAGCGGGACCCTATTCCACAGATACGCAGTATTTT. It specifies CAIKGLAGPYSTDTQYF.

V usage is TRBV5-1 and J usage is TRBJ2-7; D is ambiguous. Germline loops: CDR1 SGHRS, CDR2 YFSETQ. The CDR3 sequence is 15 residues long. The ends were cut back, 0 bases at V and 0 bases at J, with 10 bases in the middle. The CDR3 sequence: CASSLGSTTSYEQYF. In DNA, the CDR3 is TGCGCCAGCAGCTTGGGCAGCACCACCTCCTACGAGCAGTACTTC.

This clone has just a few counts. The CDR3 DNA follows: TGTGCCAGCAGAGATTACAGGGACGAGCAGTACTTC. As protein: CASRDYRDEQYF. This chain joins TRBV4-2 and TRBJ2-7, with a weak D call TRBD1 (6 bases). The CDR3 is made up of 12 amino acids. The germline CDR1 and CDR2 sequences are LGHNA and YNFKEQ. V was shortened by 6 bases and J by 5 bases, with 11 bases between the two germline ends.

The genes are TRBV4-1 and TRBJ1-2; 8 nucleotides match TRBD1. From germline, CDR1 is MGHRA and CDR2 YSYEKL. The CDR3 contains 16 residues. Unmatched junction bases numbered 7, after V lost 0 bases and J lost 4 bases. CDR3: CASSQELTGTGYGYTF. The CDR3 DNA is TGCGCCAGCAGCCAAGAACTGACCGGGACAGGCTATGGCTACACCTTC.

This chain links TRBV27 with TRBJ2-3; D is unclear. Deletions cut 4 bases from V and 2 bases from J, with 10 bases between. Germline-derived CDR1 and CDR2 are MNHEY and SMNVEV (reference sequence). The CDR3 sequence is 14 residues long. DNA of the CDR3: TGTGCCAGCAGTTCTTTGAAGCCCACAGATACGCAGTATTTT. Its translation: CASSSLKPTDTQYF.

The chain links TRBV28 to TRBJ1-4; 7 nucleotides align to TRBD1. The CDR3 extends over 16 amino acids. V was pared by 4 bases and J by 7 bases, with 12 bases of the junction left unmatched. CDR1 and CDR2 (germline): MDHEN, SYDVKM. CDR3 in DNA: TGTGCCAGCAGTTCCCCCTCGACAGGGTTTGGTGAAAAACTGTTTTTT. Its translation: CASSSPSTGFGEKLFF.

The chain uses TRBV28 and TRBJ1-2, with D possibly matching TRBD1 (6 bases). CDR3 length equals 15 residues. Germline V lookup: CDR1 MDHEN, CDR2 SYDVKM. With 6 bases removed from V and 7 bases from J, the gap between germline ends came to 21 bases. The CDR3 region has the DNA TGTGCCAGCAGCTTAAATCTAGAAGGGGGATCTGGCTACACCTTC. It yields the protein CASSLNLEGGSGYTF.

The V gene is TRBV7-2, the J gene TRBJ2-7; 7 bases agree with TRBD1. V lost 5 bases and J lost 6; bases outside the gene matches: 7. Germline CDR1 reads SGHTA; CDR2 reads FQGNSA. This CDR3 has 13 residues. DNA for the CDR3: TGTGCCAGCAGCAAGGACAGGCCGGTCGAGCAGTACTTC. It encodes CASSKDRPVEQYF.

The rearrangement uses TRBV27 and TRBJ1-2; 9 bases fit TRBD1. The CDR3 length is 13 residues. V shed 5 bases and J 4 bases; nucleotides not matched to a gene: 2. The germline V gene encodes CDR1 MNHEY and CDR2 SMNVEV (reference sequence). CDR3: CASSQTGGYGYTF. The CDR3 DNA sequence: TGTGCCAGCAGTCAGACAGGGGGCTATGGCTACACCTTC.

The V and J genes are TRBV4-3 and TRBJ2-2; a weak D match, TRBD2 (5 bases). This CDR3 comprises 17 residues. Germline lookup yields CDR1 LGHNA and CDR2 YSLEER. V lost 0 bases and J lost 5, with 16 bases in between. The CDR3 is CASSQEVATPGTGELFF. As DNA, the CDR3 is TGCGCCAGCAGCCAAGAAGTCGCAACACCGGGGACCGGGGAGCTGTTTTTT.

The J gene is TRBJ2-7, the V gene TRBV4-1; possibly TRBD1 for D (6 bases). CDR1 is MGHRA and CDR2 is YSYEKL in the germline V gene. V lost 0 bases and J 0 bases, leaving 15 bases between the germline ends. This CDR3 comprises 17 residues. CDR3 coding DNA: TGCGCCAGCAGCCAAGATCGGAGGACAGAGCGCTCCTACGAGCAGTACTTC. Encoded protein: CASSQDRRTERSYEQYF.

This clone was picked up one time. The chain employs TRBV5-1 and TRBJ2-7, with D perhaps TRBD1 (6 bases). This CDR3 region has 15 residues. Germline CDR1 SGHRS, CDR2 YFSETQ. V was trimmed by 2 bases and J by 5 bases, leaving 17 bases between them. CDR3 DNA sequence: TGCGCCAGCAGCTTCAGGGGTGGGCAGGGCCACGAGCAGTACTTC. It yields the protein CASSFRGGQGHEQYF.

The gene calls are TRBV28 and TRBJ1-5, with a possible D match to TRBD1 (5 bases). The CDR3 consists of 14 residues. The germline V gene encodes CDR1 MDHEN and CDR2 SYDVKM. Trimming took off 6 bases at V and 7 bases at J, with 16 bases between the two ends. CDR3 amino acids: CASRTAGQGQPQHF. The CDR3 DNA sequence: TGTGCCAGCAGAACCGCAGGGCAGGGCCAGCCCCAGCATTTT.

The chain carries TRBV28 and TRBJ2-3; TRBD2 aligns across 7 bases. V lost 6 bases, J lost 3 bases, and 9 bases stayed unmatched. The germline V gene encodes CDR1 MDHEN and CDR2 SYDVKM. The CDR3 is 15 residues long. For the CDR3, the DNA is TGTGCCAGCAGCACCGAGCGGGGTGGAACAGATACGCAGTATTTT. The encoded protein is CASSTERGGTDTQYF.

In this sample, this clone turned up a few times. The chain links TRBV4-2 to TRBJ2-6, with D uncertain. Germline assignment: CDR1 LGHNA and CDR2 YNFKEQ. Trimming pared 1 base from V and 4 bases from J, leaving 11 bases between. The CDR3 is 16 residues long. CDR3 coding DNA: TGTGCCAGCAGCCAAGGGAAAGGGTCGGGGGCCAACGTCCTGACTTTC. Translation gives CASSQGKGSGANVLTF.

The chain links TRBV6-1 to TRBJ1-5; D is unresolved. CDR1 MNHNS and CDR2 SASEGT come from the germline V gene. CDR3 size: 15 residues. The V end lost 8 bases, the J end lost 0 bases, and 14 bases lay between the germline ends. For the CDR3, the DNA is TGTGCCAGCGGGGTTTCAGGTGATAGCAATCAGCCCCAGCATTTT. This gives the protein CASGVSGDSNQPQHF.